A single sample gave rise to the 17 T cell receptor beta chains below, sequenced in a study of identical twins listed by TCRdb under 2016. The library came from 5' RACE. Sequenced on an Illumina HiSeq 2000. TCRdb redid the processing of the public reads, applying fastp at Q25 and MiXCR, and retained in-frame beta chains. Merged by CDR3 protein, the rows form single entries marked with the most common genes and DNA. The sample records more than 1.5 million distinct CDR3 sequences, more than 30% of which are singletons. Of the sample, less than 0.35% is held by the ten largest clones. The sequenced sample consisted of cord blood. The origin of the receptors is a newborn girl in good health.

The chain combines TRBV7-9 with TRBJ2-5; D gene unclear. Matching the DNA end better, TRBJ2-4 makes the J call doubtful. CDR3 length equals 17 residues. Germline loops: CDR1 SEHNR, CDR2 FQNEAQ (reference sequence). CDR3 nucleotide sequence: TGTGCCAGCAGTCCTACGACTTATCCGAACGGGAAAAACATTCAGTACTTC. As protein: CASSPTTYPNGKNIQYF.

This clonotype was observed a handful of times. The chain carries TRBV5-5 and TRBJ2-5, with 7 positions matching TRBD1. Germline lookup yields CDR1 SGHKS and CDR2 YYEKEE (reference sequence). After removal of 4 bases from V and 4 bases from J, the junction contained 7 bases not matched to a gene. This CDR3 has 14 residues. In DNA, the CDR3 is TGTGCCAGCAGCCCCTGGACAGGAGGAGAGACCCAGTACTTC. Amino acids: CASSPWTGGETQYF.

V gene TRBV28 combines with J gene TRBJ2-3; tentative D call: TRBD2 (5 bases). The V end was cut by 3 bases, the J end by 6 bases, with 13 bases between. This CDR3 comprises 14 residues. Germline values: CDR1 MDHEN, CDR2 SYDVKM. The CDR3 DNA follows: TGTGCCAGCAGTTTGGGGAAACCTAGCGATACGCAGTATTTT. Amino acid sequence: CASSLGKPSDTQYF.

This clonotype was seen only a few times. V gene TRBV25-1 combines with J gene TRBJ2-3; 8 positions agree with TRBD2. Germline V CDR1 and CDR2: MGHDK, SYGVNS. This CDR3 is 16 amino acids long. V was pared by 4 bases and J by 3 bases, with 9 bases of the junction left unmatched. CDR3 nucleotide sequence: TGTGCCAGCAGTGTATCCCCTGGCGGGGGGACAGATACGCAGTATTTT. Residues: CASSVSPGGGTDTQYF.

This clonotype was recorded a few times. The genes are TRBV12-3 or TRBV12-4 and TRBJ1-2; 9 positions agree with TRBD1. The CDR3 sequence is 15 residues long. V trimming: 9 bases; J trimming: 0 bases; junction bases outside the gene matches: 8. CDR3 nucleotide sequence: TGTGCCAGTTGGGACAGGGCAACCACTAACTATGGCTACACCTTC. Protein: CASWDRATTNYGYTF.

The chain couples TRBV7-8 to TRBJ1-2; 7 bases map to TRBD1. The CDR3 consists of 12 residues. Germline V gene lookup returns CDR1 SGHVS and CDR2 FQNEAQ. J lost 11 bases, V lost 5 bases, and 8 bases had no gene match. In nucleotides, the CDR3 is TGTGCCAGCAGCATGGGACAGACTGGATACACCTTC. This sequence encodes CASSMGQTGYTF.

With regard to this clonotype: A much bigger clone sits one base away, suggesting this may be a read error. The chain has TRBV4-1 and TRBJ2-5; D uncertain. Matching the DNA end better, TRBJ2-1 makes the J call doubtful. CDR3 size: 16 residues. Germline V gene data show CDR1 as MGHRA and CDR2 as YSYEKL. The CDR3 region is CASSQGSSEYQETQFF. The CDR3 DNA reads TGCGCCAGCAGCCAAGGGTCTAGTGAGTACCAAGAGACCCAGTTCTTC.

On this clonotype itself: A junction end diverges from the germline sequence, so it may reflect a read error. This rearrangement joins TRBV7-7 to TRBJ2-1; D remains unclear. CDR1 SSHAT and CDR2 FNYEAQ come from the germline V gene (reference sequence). The CDR3 runs to 14 residues. CDR3 sequence (DNA): TGTGCTAGCAGCTTAGGCTGGGCCCGCAGTGAGCAGTTCTTC. Protein: CASSLGWARSEQFF. The full variable domain, in which reference TRBV7-7 and TRBJ2-1 provide the parts outside the CDR3, is GAGVSQSPRYKVTKRGQDVTLRCDPISSHATLYWYQQALGQGPEFLTYFNYEAQPDKSGLPSDRFSAERPEGSISTLTIQRTEQRDSAMYRCASSLGWARSEQFFGPGTRLTVL.

The J gene is TRBJ1-4, the V gene TRBV20-1; D is perhaps TRBD1 (6 bases). The CDR3 is 13 amino acids. The germline gives CDR1 DFQATT, CDR2 SNEGSKA (reference sequence). The V gene lost 5 bases and the J gene lost 3 bases, with 10 bases spanning the gap. As DNA, the CDR3 is TGCAGTGCTGGAGGGGGAGCTAATGAAAAACTGTTTTTT. As protein: CSAGGGANEKLFF.

The chain recombines TRBV21-1 with TRBJ1-6. TRBV21-1 is classified as a pseudogene. The CDR3 is 17 residues long. The CDR3 coding sequence is TGTGCCAGCAGGGGAGGAACAACCCTTTTTTATAATTCACCCCTCCACTTT. This encodes CASRGGTTLFYNSPLHF.

This clonotype turned up a few times. This rearrangement joins TRBV29-1 to TRBJ1-5; 8 bases are a match to TRBD1. Germline CDR1 is SQVTM and CDR2 is ANQGSEA. With 7 bases clipped from V and 11 bases from J, the junction kept 10 bases outside the gene matches. The CDR3 covers 12 residues. CDR3 sequence: CSAKQGDGAQHF. DNA of the CDR3: TGCAGCGCAAAACAGGGGGATGGGGCCCAGCATTTT.

The chain couples TRBV20-1 to TRBJ1-5; D perhaps matches TRBD1 (6 bases). Germline V gene sequence: CDR1 DFQATT, CDR2 SNEGSKA (reference sequence). The CDR3 is 14 residues long. The V gene lost 3 bases and the J gene lost 4 bases, with 13 bases spanning the gap. The CDR3 DNA follows: TGCAGTGCTAGTGAAGCAGGGGCAAATCAGCCCCAGCATTTT. Amino acids: CSASEAGANQPQHF.

The table lists this clonotype with a few counts. The chain employs TRBV5-1 and TRBJ2-1; 9 nucleotides align to TRBD2. The CDR3 is made up of 13 amino acids. CDR1 is SGHRS and CDR2 is YFSETQ in the germline V gene. The trim removed 0 bases at V and 10 bases at J, leaving 2 bases unmatched. CDR3 sequence: CASSLALAGEQFF. CDR3 coding DNA: TGCGCCAGCAGCTTGGCCCTAGCGGGAGAGCAGTTCTTC.

CDR3 loop: CASSQQSTDTQYF. CDR3 in DNA: TGTGCCAGCAGCCAACAAAGCACAGATACGCAGTATTTT. The V gene is TRBV4-2, the J gene TRBJ2-3, with D unresolved. V was clipped by 2 bases and J by 0 bases, with 3 bases between them. CDR3 length: 13 residues. Per the germline V gene, CDR1 is LGHNA and CDR2 is YNFKEQ.

This clonotype showed up just a few times. This chain connects TRBV27 to TRBJ1-6; D is undetermined. CDR3 length: 14 residues. The germline CDR1 and CDR2 sequences are MNHEY and SMNVEV (reference sequence). V was pared by 3 bases and J by 9 bases, with 12 bases between. CDR3 nucleotides: TGTGCCAGCAGTTTGAGGGCGAAAAGTTCACCCCTCCACTTT. As protein: CASSLRAKSSPLHF.

The chain carries TRBV5-1 and TRBJ1-4; D perhaps matches TRBD1 (6 bases). V shed 1 base and J shed 10 bases, with 11 bases lying between them. This CDR3 region has 13 residues. Germline-derived CDR1 and CDR2 are SGHRS and YFSETQ. The CDR3 loop reads CASSLRGGGKLFF. The CDR3 bases are TGCGCCAGCAGCTTGAGGGGGGGAGGAAAACTGTTTTTT.

This clonotype was counted between two and nine times. This rearrangement joins TRBV4-2 to TRBJ1-1, with D uncertain. This CDR3 is built from 13 residues. Germline V lookup: CDR1 LGHNA, CDR2 YNFKEQ. With 2 bases removed from V and 7 bases from J, the gap between germline ends came to 11 bases. CDR3 sequence: CASSQTQEIEAFF. CDR3 nucleotide sequence: TGTGCCAGCAGCCAAACGCAGGAGATTGAAGCTTTCTTT.